This T cell receptor beta chain came from a study of molecular identifiers for immune sequencing clone quantification. Study-wide results and limits: Spiked-in Jurkat TCR RNA corresponding to one cell was reported as detectable against 750,000 to 1,000,000 naive cells.

Germline lookup yields CDR1 MNHEY and CDR2 SVGAGI. Trimming removed 5 bases at V and 5 bases at J, with 13 bases between. The CDR3 has 14 amino acids. Notes on this clonotype: Its antigen remains unidentified. A much larger clonotype is one base distant, so this may be a read error. Since no conserved phenylalanine or tryptophan closes the CDR3, a read error is the likely cause.

From the PCR reads, TCRdb called clonotypes with MiXCR, one entry per CDR3 protein. The sample lists over 300,000 distinct CDR3 sequences, roughly a quarter occurring once. What was sequenced was naive CD8+ T cells from blood, with Jurkat cell RNA spiked in. The subset denotes: FACS-sorted CD8+CD4-CCR7+CD45RA+ naive T cells. This chain links TRBV6-5 with TRBJ2-1; tentative D call: TRBD2 (5 bases). The receptor was derived from a human donor in good health. Some libraries in this study had Jurkat cell RNA spiked in. CDR3 coding DNA: TGTGCCAGCAGTCAATTGGGAGCCGACAATGAGCAGTTCCTC. It is translated as CASSQLGADNEQFL.